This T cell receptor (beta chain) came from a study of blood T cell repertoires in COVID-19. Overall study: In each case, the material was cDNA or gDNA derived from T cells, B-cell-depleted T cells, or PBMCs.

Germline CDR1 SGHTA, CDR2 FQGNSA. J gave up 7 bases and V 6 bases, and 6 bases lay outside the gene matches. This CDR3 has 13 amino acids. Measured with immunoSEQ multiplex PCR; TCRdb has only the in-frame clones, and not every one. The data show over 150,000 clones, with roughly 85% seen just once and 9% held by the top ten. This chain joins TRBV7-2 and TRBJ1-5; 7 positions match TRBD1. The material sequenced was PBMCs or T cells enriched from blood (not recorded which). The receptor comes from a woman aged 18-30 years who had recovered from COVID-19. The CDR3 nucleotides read TGTGCCAGCAGTATTACAGGGGAACAGCCCCAGCATTTT. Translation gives CASSITGEQPQHF. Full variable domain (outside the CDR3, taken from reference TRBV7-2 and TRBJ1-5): GAGVSQSPSNKVTEKGKDVELRCDPISGHTALYWYRQSLGQGLEFLIYFQGNSAPDKSGLPSDRFSAERTGGSVSTLTIQRTQQEDSAVYLCASSITGEQPQHFGDGTRLSIL.